This is a list of T cell receptor beta chains from one sample in a study of technical replicates of blood from a handful of donors. Method: immunoSEQ multiplex PCR; TCRdb's copy keeps in-frame clones and lacks some. This sample has approximately 73,000 clones, with more than 85% found just once. Material for sequencing was T cells isolated from PBMCs. These TCRs come from a human donor in good health. Both conserved end residues are part of each CDR3. The D gene is left open where the match is weak. Rows may omit the clone size; those that give it use once, few, many or a size class.

v_gene	d_gene	j_gene	abundance	CDR3aa	CDR3nt
TRBV6-5	NA	TRBJ1-1	NA	CASSAGVTEAFF	TGTGCCAGCAGTGCAGGGGTAACTGAAGCTTTCTTT
TRBV5-4	TRBD1	TRBJ2-3	NA	CASSQQGGTDTQYF	TGTGCCAGCAGCCAACAGGGGGGCACAGATACGCAGTATTTT
TRBV6-5	TRBD2	TRBJ2-1	NA	CASNPSGSSNEQFF	TGTGCCAGCAACCCTAGCGGGAGCAGCAATGAGCAGTTCTTC
TRBV6-1	TRBD1	TRBJ2-7	NA	CASRTGQVYYEQYF	TGTGCCAGCAGAACCGGACAGGTATACTACGAGCAGTACTTC
TRBV28	TRBD1	TRBJ1-1	NA	CASRGQGVRGEAFF	TGTGCCAGCAGAGGACAGGGAGTAAGGGGTGAAGCTTTCTTT
TRBV19	TRBD1	TRBJ1-2	once	CASSQQGDYGYTF	TGTGCCAGTAGTCAACAGGGGGACTATGGCTACACCTTC
TRBV30	NA	TRBJ2-1	NA	CAWSKDYGYNEQFF	TGTGCCTGGAGTAAGGACTATGGGTACAATGAGCAGTTCTTC
TRBV28	TRBD1	TRBJ1-5	NA	CASSLFSFGDRDNQPQHF	TGTGCCAGCAGTTTATTTAGTTTTGGGGACAGGGACAATCAGCCCCAGCATTTT
TRBV2	NA	TRBJ1-1	NA	CASRRRENTEAFF	TGTGCCAGCAGACGGCGGGAGAACACTGAAGCTTTCTTT
TRBV7-9	TRBD1	TRBJ1-4	NA	CASSRGQGSNEKLFF	TGTGCCAGCAGCAGAGGACAGGGCTCTAATGAAAAACTGTTTTTT
TRBV29-1	TRBD1	TRBJ2-5	NA	CSAKTGGEETQYF	TGCAGCGCTAAAACAGGGGGCGAAGAGACCCAGTACTTC
TRBV29-1	TRBD2	TRBJ2-5	NA	CSVEGGGGTQYF	TGCAGCGTTGAAGGAGGCGGGGGGACCCAGTACTTC
TRBV28	NA	TRBJ2-5	NA	CASSFHLTGTQETQYF	TGTGCCAGCAGTTTTCATCTTACAGGGACCCAAGAGACCCAGTACTTC
TRBV28	NA	TRBJ1-5	NA	CASSQGGGIFSNQPQHF	TGTGCCAGCAGTCAGGGAGGGGGAATATTCAGCAATCAGCCCCAGCATTTT
TRBV29-1	NA	TRBJ2-1	NA	CSVTSAIYNEQFF	TGCAGCGTTACAAGCGCGATCTACAATGAGCAGTTCTTC
TRBV19	NA	TRBJ1-2	NA	CASSPKPYRAPWGYTF	TGTGCCAGTAGTCCCAAGCCCTACAGGGCCCCCTGGGGCTACACCTTC